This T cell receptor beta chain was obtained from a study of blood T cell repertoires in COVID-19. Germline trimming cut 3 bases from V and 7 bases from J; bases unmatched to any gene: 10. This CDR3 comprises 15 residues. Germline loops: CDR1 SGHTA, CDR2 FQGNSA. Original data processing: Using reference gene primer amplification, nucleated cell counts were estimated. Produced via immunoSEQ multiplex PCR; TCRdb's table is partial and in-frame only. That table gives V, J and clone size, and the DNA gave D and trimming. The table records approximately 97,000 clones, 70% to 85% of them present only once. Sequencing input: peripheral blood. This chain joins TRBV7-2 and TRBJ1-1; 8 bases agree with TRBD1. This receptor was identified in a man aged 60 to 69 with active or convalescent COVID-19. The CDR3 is CASSLYGQGSLEAFF. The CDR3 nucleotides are TGTGCCAGCAGCTTGTACGGACAGGGCTCCCTTGAAGCTTTCTTT. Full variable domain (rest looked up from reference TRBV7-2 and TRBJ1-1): GAGVSQSPSNKVTEKGKDVELRCDPISGHTALYWYRQSLGQGLEFLIYFQGNSAPDKSGLPSDRFSAERTGGSVSTLTIQRTQQEDSAVYLCASSLYGQGSLEAFFGQGTRLTVV.